A single sample is the source of the 8 T cell receptor beta chains below, sequenced in a study of a mutant IDH1 vaccine in newly diagnosed glioma. Repertoires were generated with immunoSEQ multiplex PCR, while TCRdb's copy carries only in-frame clones and drops some. Of some 60,000 clones detected, under 85% appear once; the ten largest clones hold 3.6%. These TCRs' antigens remain unknown. As to time point: week 11, during vaccination. One vaccine dose held 300 ug of mutant IDH1 20-mer peptide and came with topical imiquimod. The material was PBMCs, obtained from a glioma patient whose treatment included an IDH1 peptide vaccine. The receptors were sampled from a man aged 30 to 39 with glioma.

The chain recombines TRBV19 with TRBJ2-7; D uncertain. From germline, CDR1 is LNHDA and CDR2 SQIVND (reference sequence). Trimming pared 4 bases from V and 5 bases from J, leaving 15 bases between. The CDR3 runs to 14 residues. The CDR3 sequence: CASSTDPLDHEQYF. CDR3 in DNA: TGTGCCAGTAGTACGGACCCCCTAGACCACGAGCAGTACTTC.

The chain employs TRBV6-1 and TRBJ2-7, with D unclear. The germline V gene encodes CDR1 MNHNS and CDR2 SASEGT. The CDR3 sequence is 13 residues long. V lost 7 bases, J lost 1 base, and 11 bases lay in between. CDR3 in DNA: TGTGCCAGCACGGTACCAGCTTCCTACGAGCAGTACTTC. This codes for CASTVPASYEQYF.

This clone was counted between two and nine times. V is TRBV19 and J is TRBJ2-2; maybe TRBD1 (6 bases). Germline V gene data show CDR1 as LNHDA and CDR2 as SQIVND (reference sequence). Trimming removed 5 bases at V and 4 bases at J, with 11 bases between. CDR3 length: 14 amino acids. The CDR3 region is CASSPDRSTGELFF. CDR3 in DNA: TGTGCCAGTAGTCCGGACAGAAGCACCGGGGAGCTGTTTTTT.

This chain uses TRBV2 with TRBJ1-6; possibly TRBD1 for D (5 bases). The CDR3 consists of 16 residues. CDR1 is SNHLY and CDR2 is FYNNEI in the germline V gene. V was shortened by 2 bases and J by 7 bases, with 15 bases between the two germline ends. DNA of the CDR3: TGTGCCAGCAGTGAATTAGGAGGGGCTGGAAATTCACCCCTCCACTTT. It translates to CASSELGGAGNSPLHF.

This clone occurred a few times. The chain is built from TRBV28 and TRBJ2-3; D not certain. This CDR3 contains 14 residues. In germline, CDR1 is MDHEN, CDR2 SYDVKM. The ends were cut back, 1 base at V and 5 bases at J, with 10 bases in the middle. CDR3 coding DNA: TGTGCCAGCAGTTTATCTAGGGTTCAAGATACGCAGTATTTT. It is translated as CASSLSRVQDTQYF.

The V call is TRBV7-6, the J call TRBJ2-2, with D perhaps matching TRBD1 (6 bases). V lost 2 bases and J lost 3, with 10 bases in between. Germline V lookup: CDR1 SGHVS, CDR2 FNYEAQ. The CDR3 is 15 residues long. In nucleotides, the CDR3 is TGTGCCAGCAGCTTAACAGGGCTTGACACCGGGGAGCTGTTTTTT. Translating gives CASSLTGLDTGELFF.

The chain combines TRBV6-4 with TRBJ2-3; 11 bases line up with TRBD1. CDR3 length: 13 amino acids. V lost 9 bases to trimming and J lost 4 bases; unmatched junction nucleotides: 3. Germline CDR1 is MRHNA and CDR2 is SNTAGT. DNA of the CDR3: TGTGCCAGACCGGGACAGGGGGCAGATACGCAGTATTTT. Translating gives CARPGQGADTQYF.

The chain combines TRBV15 with TRBJ1-2, with TRBD1 identical over 7 bases. The junction had 5 bases not matched to a gene; V was cut back by 0 bases and J by 4 bases. This CDR3 spans 15 amino acids. CDR1 is LNHNV, CDR2 YYDKDF, per germline (reference sequence). CDR3 residues: CATSRDKGGGYGYTF. The CDR3 DNA is TGTGCCACCAGCAGAGATAAAGGGGGCGGCTATGGCTACACCTTC.